A selection of T cell receptor beta chains follows, all from one sample in a study of CD8+ T cells in alopecia areata. The data were produced by immunoSEQ multiplex PCR, yet TCRdb's version contains in-frame clones alone and is incomplete. The table records approximately 280,000 clones, over 45% of them present only once. The source material was CD4+ T cells sorted from blood, sampled at week 24, from a patient treated with tofacitinib. Receptors were obtained from a human donor with alopecia areata. CDR3s include the opening cysteine and the closing phenylalanine or tryptophan. The D gene is left open where the match is weak. Part of the rows lack a size; the others show once, few, many or a class for expanded clones.

NA	TRBV4-3	NA	15	TRBJ1-5	CASSQAAGRDQPQHF	TGCGCCAGCAGCCAGGCGGCCGGTCGAGACCAGCCCCAGCATTTT
TRBD1	TRBV12-5	few	16	TRBJ1-5	CASGLVLGQGNQPQHF	TGTGCTAGTGGTTTGGTCCTCGGACAGGGCAATCAGCCCCAGCATTTT
NA	TRBV19	NA	15	TRBJ2-5	CASSIVGYKQETQYF	TGTGCCAGTAGTATAGTCGGGTACAAGCAAGAGACCCAGTACTTC
NA	TRBV5-1	NA	13	TRBJ1-2	CASSFGGNYGYTF	TGCGCCAGCAGCTTCGGGGGAAACTATGGCTACACCTTC
TRBD1	TRBV30	NA	15	TRBJ2-2	CASGTAAGGTGELFF	TGTGCCTCTGGGACGGCGGCAGGGGGCACCGGGGAGCTGTTTTTT
NA	TRBV20-1	NA	11	TRBJ2-1	CSASGDVEQFF	TGCAGTGCTAGCGGGGACGTAGAGCAGTTCTTC
NA	TRBV11-2	NA	16	TRBJ2-6	CASSSGPFSGANVLTF	TGTGCCAGCAGCTCCGGACCCTTCTCTGGGGCCAACGTCCTGACTTTC
TRBD1	TRBV30	NA	12	TRBJ2-7	CAGTGPLYEQYF	TGTGCCGGGACAGGGCCACTCTACGAGCAGTACTTC
NA	TRBV5-4	once	15	TRBJ2-6	CASSLIQDRANVLTF	TGTGCCAGCAGCTTAATCCAGGATCGGGCCAACGTCCTGACTTTC
NA	TRBV29-1	once	12	TRBJ1-3	CSVGGRGNTIYF	TGCAGCGTTGGGGGACGGGGAAACACCATATATTTT